This passage covers 2 T cell receptor beta chains from one sample sequenced in a study of blood T cells in healthy people across ages. Sample-barcoded 5' priming and a J-beta primer mix drove a second PCR of 7 to 11 cycles. TCRdb re-called the 5' RACE reads with MiXCR, one entry per CDR3 protein. Among 850,000 to 950,000 distinct CDR3 sequences listed, about 28% were seen once. Sequenced sample: blood. These receptors all stem from a woman older than 75 in good health.

This clonotype was picked up many times. The chain carries TRBV7-2 and TRBJ2-7; possible D gene TRBD1, 5 bases. CDR1 and CDR2 (germline): SGHTA, FQGNSA. This CDR3 is built from 17 residues. V was clipped by 5 bases and J by 3 bases, with 23 bases between them. CDR3 residues: CASSPEGVRLGSYEQYF. DNA for the CDR3: TGTGCCAGCAGCCCAGAAGGGGTACGGTTGGGCAGCTACGAGCAGTACTTC.

This clonotype showed up just a few times. The V gene is TRBV5-1, the J gene TRBJ2-2; 7 bases align to TRBD2. The germline V gene has CDR1 SGHRS and CDR2 YFSETQ. CDR3 size: 17 residues. V was clipped by 0 bases and J by 3 bases; unmatched bases: 8. Here the CDR3 DNA reads TGCGCCAGCAGCTTGGATCCCTCAGGGAGGGACACCGGGGAGCTGTTTTTT. This sequence encodes CASSLDPSGRDTGELFF.